Following are 27 T cell receptor beta chains from one sample sequenced in a study of glioma-infiltrating T cells listed by TCRdb under 2016. Sequencer: Illumina MiSeq. The iRepertoire nested amplicon-rescue multiplex PCR (arm-PCR) platform was used to amplify TCR alpha and beta CDR3 regions from RNA. TCRdb redid the processing of the public reads, applying fastp at Q25 and MiXCR, and retained in-frame beta chains. Rows merge per CDR3 protein into single entries with the most common DNA and genes. The sample yields approximately 1,000 distinct CDR3 sequences; less than 30% were counted once. Of the sample, more than 9.5% is held by the ten largest clones. The source material was glioma tissue, nonneoplastic brain tissue, or PBMCs (not recorded which). All receptors come from a human donor with low-grade glioma or glioblastoma, undergoing nonglioma brain surgery, or in good health (not recorded which).

Sample share makes this clonotype large (0.1 to 1%). This beta chain turned up in a library designed for alpha chains; as an off-target read, its abundance says little. This sequence joins TRBV6-1 and TRBJ2-1, with 11 bases aligning to TRBD1. This CDR3 has 14 amino acids. The germline CDR1 and CDR2 sequences are MNHNS and SASEGT. The ends lost 6 bases at V and 5 bases at J; junction bases unmatched: 3. The DNA of the CDR3 is TGTGCCAGCAGAGGGGACAGGGGGAACAATGAGCAGTTCTTC. Protein sequence: CASRGDRGNNEQFF.

On this clonotype itself: The germline gene is not matched at one end of the junction; a read error may be the cause. This beta chain came through as a stray read in a library set up for alpha chains, and its size says little. This chain joins TRBV28 and TRBJ1-1; D not certain. The CDR3 totals 14 residues. Germline V gene lookup returns CDR1 MDHEN and CDR2 SYDVKM. CDR3: CASSFYALNNEAFF. The CDR3 DNA is TGTGCCAGCAGTTTCTACGCCCTGAACAATGAAGCTTTCTTT.

Remarks on this clonotype: This beta chain is an unintended read in a library built for alpha chains; its size means little. The V and J genes are TRBV28 and TRBJ1-1, with unresolved D. The CDR3 covers 14 residues. V was trimmed by 3 bases and J by 0 bases, leaving 8 bases between them. Per germline, CDR1 MDHEN and CDR2 SYDVKM. CDR3 nucleotide sequence: TGTGCCAGCAGTTTCTACGCCCTGAACACTGAAGCTTTCTTT. Its protein is CASSFYALNTEAFF. Based on the CDR3 plus reference TRBV28 and TRBJ1-1, the full variable domain is DVKVTQSSRYLVKRTGEKVFLECVQDMDHENMFWYRQDPGLGLRLIYFSYDVKMKEKGDIPEGYSVSREKKERFSLILESASTNQTSMYLCASSFYALNTEAFFGQGTRLTVV.

The table lists this clonotype with a few counts. In a library made to pick up alpha chains, this beta chain is a stray read with a size that means little. V and J are TRBV7-9 and TRBJ2-3; D is unresolved. The ends were cut back, 0 bases at V and 7 bases at J, with 8 bases in the middle. This CDR3 has 13 residues. CDR1 and CDR2 from the germline V gene are SEHNR and FQNEAQ (reference sequence). The CDR3 spells CASSLAMPHTQYF. The CDR3 DNA is TGTGCCAGCAGCTTAGCGATGCCACATACGCAGTATTTT.

A note on this clonotype: Little can be read into the size of this beta chain, an off-target read in a library designed for alpha chains. CDR3 residues: CASHRHGTGYNSPLHF. CDR3 DNA sequence: TGTGCCAGCCACCGGCATGGGACAGGGTATAATTCACCCCTCCACTTT. The chain uses TRBV18 and TRBJ1-6, with TRBD1 identical over 9 bases. This CDR3 is 16 amino acids long. J was trimmed by 4 bases and V by 8 bases; bases with no gene match: 9. CDR1 and CDR2 (germline): KGHSH, LQKENI.

As regards this clonotype: A library made for alpha chains picked up this beta chain off target, so its size means little. The chain uses TRBV6-1 and TRBJ2-3; 10 positions agree with TRBD1. The germline gives CDR1 MNHNS, CDR2 SASEGT. Trimming at V came to 5 bases and at J to 0 bases, leaving 5 bases not matched to a gene. The CDR3 is made up of 16 amino acids. The CDR3 DNA follows: TGTGCCAGCAGTCCCCCGGGACAGGGGAGCACAGATACGCAGTATTTT. Encoded protein: CASSPPGQGSTDTQYF.

This clonotype has more than one count but fewer than ten. For a library built for alpha chains, this beta chain is a stray read; little rests on its size. The V and J genes are TRBV28 and TRBJ2-7; 7 nucleotides line up with TRBD1. V lost 6 bases and J lost 3; bases outside the gene matches: 8. The CDR3 loop spans 14 amino acids. Looked up from germline, CDR1 is MDHEN and CDR2 is SYDVKM. The CDR3 DNA follows: TGTGCCAGCAGCTCACAGGGGCCCCTCTACGAGCAGTACGTC. Translated, it gives CASSSQGPLYEQYV.

This clonotype was seen only a few times. Within a library made for alpha chains, this beta chain is off target, and its count is uninformative. The chain uses TRBV6-1 and TRBJ2-3; D is perhaps TRBD1 (6 bases). The CDR3 extends over 14 amino acids. In germline, CDR1 is MNHNS, CDR2 SASEGT. The V and J ends lost 6 bases and 3 bases respectively, with 13 bases between them. The CDR3 loop is CASSYYRVTDTQYF. The CDR3 nucleotides read TGTGCCAGCAGCTATTACAGGGTGACAGATACGCAGTATTTT.

This clonotype was seen more than once but under ten times. This beta chain is an unintended read in a library built for alpha chains; its size means little. The V gene is TRBV7-9, the J gene TRBJ2-3; D tentatively reads TRBD1 or TRBD2 (6 bases each). The CDR3 totals 15 residues. Trimming removed 5 bases from V and 3 bases from J, with 15 bases in between. From germline, CDR1 is SEHNR and CDR2 FQNEAQ (reference sequence). CDR3 DNA sequence: TGTGCCAGCAGCCATGGACGGGGGCTGACAGATACGCAGTATTTT. Translated: CASSHGRGLTDTQYF.

This clonotype appeared a few times. This beta chain is off target for a library built for alpha chains, so its abundance means little. The genes are TRBV20-1 and TRBJ2-3, with TRBD2 matching over 10 bases. Trimming took 3 bases from V and 4 from J; bases not matched to a gene: 7. Looked up from germline, CDR1 is DFQATT and CDR2 is SNEGSKA (reference sequence). There are 15 residues in the CDR3. The CDR3, as DNA: TGCAGTGCTAGTTTTTCCGGGACTAGCGCAGATACGCAGTATTTT. Protein sequence: CSASFSGTSADTQYF.

The table lists this clonotype with a few counts. The library was built for alpha chains, so this beta chain is an off-target read and its size means little. CDR3 sequence reads: CASSLGTSGQETQYF. CDR3 sequence (DNA): TGTGCCAGCAGCTTAGGGACTAGCGGACAAGAGACCCAGTACTTC. The V gene is TRBV7-6, the J gene TRBJ2-5; 10 bases are a match to TRBD2. Germline loops: CDR1 SGHVS, CDR2 FNYEAQ. This CDR3 is 15 amino acids long. Losses at the gene ends were 1 base for V and 2 bases for J; bases not matched to a gene: 1.

On this clonotype: This beta chain lies outside the target of a library built for alpha chains; its clone size means little. The chain employs TRBV19 and TRBJ1-1; D is uncertain. The V gene's germline CDR1 is LNHDA and CDR2 SQIVND (reference sequence). This CDR3 region has 16 residues. Trimming removed 3 bases from V and 1 base from J, with 15 bases in between. The DNA of the CDR3 is TGTGCCAGTAGTATTATCTCACAGCTAAAGAACACTGAAGCTTTCTTT. It translates to CASSIISQLKNTEAFF.

On this clonotype itself: Because the library targeted alpha chains, this beta chain is an off-target read whose size means little. The V gene is TRBV28, the J gene TRBJ1-2; D possibly corresponds to TRBD1 (5 bases). The CDR3 covers 14 residues. Germline V gene sequence: CDR1 MDHEN, CDR2 SYDVKM. V lost 6 bases and J lost 7, with 18 bases in between. The DNA of the CDR3 is TGTGCCAGCAGGGAAAACAATGGGGACCGTGGCTACACCTTC. It is translated as CASRENNGDRGYTF.

This clonotype was observed a handful of times. The size of this beta chain means little, since it is a stray read in a library made for alpha chains. The chain links TRBV27 to TRBJ1-2; D uncertain. Per the germline V gene, CDR1 is MNHEY and CDR2 is SMNVEV (reference sequence). The CDR3 is 15 amino acids. Trimming removed 3 bases at V and 5 bases at J, with 16 bases between. CDR3: CASSLSTGPSYGYTF. DNA for the CDR3: TGTGCCAGCAGTTTGTCGACGGGCCCTTCTTATGGCTACACCTTC.

This clonotype appeared a few times. Within a library made for alpha chains, this beta chain is off target, and its count is uninformative. V is TRBV28 and J is TRBJ1-2; 9 bases line up with TRBD1. Trimming cost V 4 bases and J 8 bases; bases outside gene matches: 5. The CDR3 is 13 amino acids. Germline assignment: CDR1 MDHEN and CDR2 SYDVKM. The CDR3 DNA is TGTGCCAGCAGTTCCAGACAGGGGGAGGGCTACACCTTC. It is translated as CASSSRQGEGYTF.

On this clonotype itself: This beta chain appears as a stray read in a library generated for alpha chains; its size is not informative. The genes are TRBV2 and TRBJ2-1, with D perhaps matching TRBD1 or TRBD2 (5 bases each). Germline V CDR1 and CDR2: SNHLY, FYNNEI. Trimming took off 6 bases at V and 6 bases at J, with 15 bases between the two ends. The CDR3 spans 14 residues. The CDR3 DNA follows: TGTGCCAGCAGCCCTCAATCGGGGCTCAATGAGCAGTTCTTC. Its translation: CASSPQSGLNEQFF.

The sample holds a few counts of this clonotype. Because the library targeted alpha chains, this beta chain is an off-target read whose size means little. This chain links TRBV24-1 with TRBJ2-1; a weak D match, TRBD2 (6 bases). Trimming cost V 1 base and J 0 bases, with 12 bases left between them. Germline V gene sequence: CDR1 KGHDR, CDR2 SFDVKD. This CDR3 has 17 residues. The CDR3 protein is CATSDLSGPSSYNEQFF. The DNA for the CDR3 is TGTGCCACCAGTGATTTAAGCGGGCCCAGCTCCTACAATGAGCAGTTCTTC.

The sample holds a few counts of this clonotype. This beta chain is a stray sequence in a library constructed for alpha chains; its clone size is not meaningful. The chain uses TRBV28 and TRBJ2-5, with D possibly matching TRBD1 (5 bases). Trimming cost V 2 bases and J 2 bases, with 9 bases left between them. The CDR3 has 14 amino acids. CDR1 and CDR2 from the germline V gene are MDHEN and SYDVKM. The DNA for the CDR3 is TGTGCCAGCAGTTTAAGGGGTCTGCAAGAGACCCAGTACTTC. Translated: CASSLRGLQETQYF.

A note on this clonotype: This beta chain is an off-target read within a library intended for alpha chains, so its frequency means little. This chain links TRBV20-1 with TRBJ2-7; no clear D. This CDR3 contains 14 residues. The V end was cut by 5 bases, the J end by 4 bases, with 18 bases between. Germline V gene sequence: CDR1 DFQATT, CDR2 SNEGSKA (reference sequence). The CDR3 sequence is CSARRAATRYEQYF. In nucleotides, the CDR3 is TGCAGTGCTCGAAGGGCGGCGACGAGATACGAGCAGTACTTC.

This clonotype occurred a few times. A library made for alpha chains picked up this beta chain off target, so its size means little. The CDR3 reads CASSLFNNEQFF. The CDR3 DNA follows: TGTGCCAGCAGCTTATTTAACAATGAGCAGTTCTTC. J is TRBJ2-1 and V is TRBV7-2; no clear D. CDR1 is SGHTA, CDR2 FQGNSA, per germline. Trimming removed 2 bases from V and 5 bases from J, with 4 bases in between. This CDR3 is 12 amino acids long. Using reference TRBV7-2 and TRBJ2-1 for the parts outside the CDR3, the full variable domain is GAGVSQSPSNKVTEKGKDVELRCDPISGHTALYWYRQSLGQGLEFLIYFQGNSAPDKSGLPSDRFSAERTGGSVSTLTIQRTQQEDSAVYLCASSLFNNEQFFGPGTRLTVL.

On this clonotype: The size of this beta chain means little, since it is a stray read in a library made for alpha chains. J is TRBJ1-5 and V is TRBV19; D gene unclear. V lost 3 bases and J 1 base, leaving 7 bases between the germline ends. CDR1 LNHDA and CDR2 SQIVND come from the germline V gene (reference sequence). The CDR3 length is 14 residues. This chain's CDR3 is CASSIGLSNQPQHF. As DNA, the CDR3 is TGTGCCAGTAGTATTGGACTGAGCAATCAGCCCCAGCATTTT.

In the case of this clonotype: Since the library was made to target alpha chains, this beta chain is a stray read and its abundance is not meaningful. The rearrangement links TRBV28 to TRBJ1-5; 7 positions match TRBD1. Trimming cost V 5 bases and J 5 bases; bases outside gene matches: 12. There are 16 residues in the CDR3. From germline, CDR1 is MDHEN and CDR2 SYDVKM. The CDR3 sequence: CASSLDPTGPDQPQHF. As DNA, the CDR3 is TGTGCCAGCAGTCTCGACCCGACAGGGCCTGATCAGCCCCAGCATTTT.

This clonotype was counted a few times. For a library built for alpha chains, this beta chain is a stray read; little rests on its size. V gene TRBV18 combines with J gene TRBJ1-2, with D uncertain. The CDR3 extends over 15 amino acids. V shed 3 bases and J shed 2 bases, with 13 bases lying between them. Germline V gives CDR1 KGHSH, CDR2 LQKENI. The CDR3 sequence is CASSPQGRENYGYTF. The CDR3 nucleotides read TGTGCCAGCTCACCTCAAGGGCGGGAAAACTATGGCTACACCTTC.

This clonotype was observed once. In a library made to pick up alpha chains, this beta chain is a stray read with a size that means little. The rearrangement links TRBV6-1 to TRBJ2-7; 8 nucleotides match TRBD1. The CDR3 totals 14 residues. V was pared by 6 bases and J by 2 bases, with 6 bases of the junction left unmatched. Germline CDR1 and CDR2: MNHNS and SASEGT. CDR3: CASRRPDRAYEQYF. In DNA form, the CDR3 reads TGTGCCAGCAGGCGACCGGACAGGGCCTACGAGCAGTACTTC.

A word on this clonotype: This beta chain lies outside the target of a library built for alpha chains; its clone size means little. V usage is TRBV6-6 and J usage is TRBJ2-1, with TRBD1 as a possible D gene (6 bases). The V gene's germline CDR1 is MNHNY and CDR2 SVGAGI (reference sequence). The CDR3 has 16 amino acids. Trimming took 0 bases from V and 7 from J, leaving 16 bases between them. The CDR3 nucleotides read TGTGCCAGCAGTTACTCGATAGTACAGGGAGCGAATGAGCAGTTCTTC. The encoded protein is CASSYSIVQGANEQFF.

This clonotype has just a few counts. This beta chain is a stray sequence in a library constructed for alpha chains; its clone size is not meaningful. The chain carries TRBV6-9 and TRBJ2-3, with 12 bases matching TRBD2. The germline CDR1 and CDR2 sequences are MNHGY and SVAAGI. V was pared by 3 bases and J by 4 bases, with 5 bases of the junction left unmatched. CDR3 length equals 16 residues. The CDR3 here is CASSYATSGSPDTQYF. CDR3 DNA sequence: TGTGCCAGCAGTTACGCGACTAGCGGGAGTCCAGATACGCAGTATTTT.

This clonotype was seen a handful of times. A library made for alpha chains picked up this beta chain off target, so its size means little. The V and J genes are TRBV20-1 and TRBJ2-7, with 11 nucleotides matching TRBD1. Trimming cost V 6 bases and J 7 bases; bases outside gene matches: 17. This CDR3 spans 16 amino acids. Germline V gene lookup returns CDR1 DFQATT and CDR2 SNEGSKA (reference sequence). This CDR3 reads CSARDVVGTGGYEQYF. The CDR3, as DNA: TGCAGTGCGCGGGACGTAGTCGGGACAGGGGGATATGAGCAGTACTTC.